This T cell receptor (beta chain) was documented in a study of blood T cell repertoires in COVID-19. Overall study: Acute-phase and convalescent COVID-19 samples originated in the United States, Italy and Spain.

As originally analysed: Using reference gene primer amplification, nucleated cell counts were estimated. Generated by immunoSEQ multiplex PCR, the TCRdb table keeps only in-frame clones and is missing some. V and J calls and clone size come straight from that table; D and trimming were deduced from the DNA. The table shows roughly 64,000 clones, with approximately 90% occurring only once. The germline V gene encodes CDR1 LGHDT and CDR2 YNNKEL (reference sequence). This CDR3 spans 18 amino acids. Trimming removed 5 bases from V and 7 bases from J; junction bases left unmatched: 16. Material for sequencing was peripheral blood. This sequence joins TRBV3-1 (or the pseudogene TRBV3-2) and TRBJ2-1, with 11 nucleotides matching TRBD2. This clonotype originated in an elderly woman with active COVID-19. This CDR3 reads CASSSSILTSGRSNEQFF. The CDR3 region has the DNA TGTGCCAGCAGCTCGTCTATTTTAACTAGCGGGAGATCGAATGAGCAGTTCTTC.